This T cell receptor (beta chain) is from a study of blood T cell repertoires in COVID-19. The table came from immunoSEQ multiplex PCR; TCRdb's copy has only in-frame clones and leaves some out. The repertoire holds roughly 120,000 clones, roughly four fifths seen once, with 15% to 20% in the top ten. Germline loops: CDR1 LGHDT, CDR2 YNNKEL (reference sequence). This CDR3 region has 18 residues. V shed 1 base and J 7 bases; nucleotides not matched to a gene: 16. Material for sequencing was peripheral blood. V gene TRBV3-1 (or the pseudogene TRBV3-2) combines with J gene TRBJ1-2; 9 nucleotides agree with TRBD1. The source of this sequence is a woman between 55 and 75 years old with acute or convalescent COVID-19. In nucleotides, the CDR3 is TGTGCCAGCAGCCAAGCGGCTATAGGGACAGGGAAGGTGCGTGGCTACACCTTC. This codes for CASSQAAIGTGKVRGYTF.